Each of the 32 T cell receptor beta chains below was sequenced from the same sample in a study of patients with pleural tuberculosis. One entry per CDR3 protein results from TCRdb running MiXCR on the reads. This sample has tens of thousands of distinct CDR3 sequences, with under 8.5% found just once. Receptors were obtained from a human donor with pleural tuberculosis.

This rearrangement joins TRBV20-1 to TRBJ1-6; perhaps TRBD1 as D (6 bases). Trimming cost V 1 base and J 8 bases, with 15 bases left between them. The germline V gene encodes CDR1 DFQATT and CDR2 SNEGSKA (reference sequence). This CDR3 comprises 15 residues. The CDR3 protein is CSARGPLGGDSPLHF. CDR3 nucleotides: TGCAGTGCTAGAGGACCGCTGGGGGGCGATTCACCCCTCCACTTT.

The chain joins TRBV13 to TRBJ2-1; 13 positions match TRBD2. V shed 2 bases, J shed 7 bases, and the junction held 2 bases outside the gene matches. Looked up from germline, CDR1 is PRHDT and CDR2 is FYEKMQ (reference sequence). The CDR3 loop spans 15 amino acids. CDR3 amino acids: CASSLQLAGGNEQFF. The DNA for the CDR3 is TGTGCCAGCAGCTTACAACTAGCGGGAGGGAATGAGCAGTTCTTC. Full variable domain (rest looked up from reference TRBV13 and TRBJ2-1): AAGVIQSPRHLIKEKRETATLKCYPIPRHDTVYWYQQGPGQDPQFLISFYEKMQSDKGSIPDRFSAQQFSDYHSELNMSSLELGDSALYFCASSLQLAGGNEQFFGPGTRLTVL.

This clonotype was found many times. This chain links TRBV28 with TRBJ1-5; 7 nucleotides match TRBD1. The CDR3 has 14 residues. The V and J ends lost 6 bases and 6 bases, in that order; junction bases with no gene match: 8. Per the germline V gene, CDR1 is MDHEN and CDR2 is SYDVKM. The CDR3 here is CASRAKGAGQPQHF. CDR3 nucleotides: TGTGCCAGCAGGGCAAAGGGGGCTGGTCAGCCCCAGCATTTT.

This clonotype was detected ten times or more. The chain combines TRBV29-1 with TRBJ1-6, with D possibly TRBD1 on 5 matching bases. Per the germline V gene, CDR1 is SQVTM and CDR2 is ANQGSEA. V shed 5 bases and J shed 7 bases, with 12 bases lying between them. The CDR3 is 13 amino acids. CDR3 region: CSVQTEQNSPLHF. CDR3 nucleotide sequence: TGCAGCGTTCAGACAGAGCAAAATTCACCCCTCCACTTT.

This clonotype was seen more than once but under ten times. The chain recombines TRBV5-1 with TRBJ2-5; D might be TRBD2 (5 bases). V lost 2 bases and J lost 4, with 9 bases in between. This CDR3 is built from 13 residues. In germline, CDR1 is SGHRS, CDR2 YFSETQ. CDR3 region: CASSFGERETQYF. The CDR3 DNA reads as TGCGCCAGCAGCTTCGGGGAGAGAGAGACCCAGTACTTC.

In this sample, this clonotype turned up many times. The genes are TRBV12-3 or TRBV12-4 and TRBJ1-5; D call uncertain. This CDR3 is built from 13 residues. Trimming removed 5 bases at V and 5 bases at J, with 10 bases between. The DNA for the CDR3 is TGTGCCAGCAGTCCAGAGTGGGATCAGCCCCAGCATTTT. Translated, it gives CASSPEWDQPQHF.

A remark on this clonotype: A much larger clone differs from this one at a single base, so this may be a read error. The chain's CDR3 is CASSFLARGGETQYF. CDR3 bases: TGTGCCAGCAGCTTTCTAGCGAGAGGAGGAGAGACCCAGTACTTC. V gene TRBV11-1 combines with J gene TRBJ2-5; TRBD2 is a possible D gene (6 bases). The CDR3 loop spans 15 amino acids. Deletions cut 3 bases from V and 4 bases from J, with 15 bases between. Germline values: CDR1 SGHAT, CDR2 FQDESV (reference sequence).

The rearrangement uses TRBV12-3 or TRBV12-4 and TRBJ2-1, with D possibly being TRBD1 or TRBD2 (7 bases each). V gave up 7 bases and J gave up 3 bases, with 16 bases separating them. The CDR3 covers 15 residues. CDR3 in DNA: TGTGCCAGCACCCAGACAGGGACTATCTACAATGAGCAGTTCTTC. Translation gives CASTQTGTIYNEQFF.

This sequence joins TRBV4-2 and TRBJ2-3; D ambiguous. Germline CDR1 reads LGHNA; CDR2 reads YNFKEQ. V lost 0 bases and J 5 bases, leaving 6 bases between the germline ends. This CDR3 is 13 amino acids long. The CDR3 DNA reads TGTGCCAGCAGCCAAGAGCAGAGAGATACGCAGTATTTT. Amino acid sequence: CASSQEQRDTQYF.

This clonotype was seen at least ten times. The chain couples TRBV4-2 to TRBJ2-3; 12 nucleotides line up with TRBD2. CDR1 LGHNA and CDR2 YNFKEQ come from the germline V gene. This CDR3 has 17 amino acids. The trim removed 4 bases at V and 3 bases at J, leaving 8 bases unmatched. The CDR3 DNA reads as TGTGCCAGCAGCCCAAACCCGACTAGCGGGAGTACAGATACGCAGTATTTT. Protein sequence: CASSPNPTSGSTDTQYF.

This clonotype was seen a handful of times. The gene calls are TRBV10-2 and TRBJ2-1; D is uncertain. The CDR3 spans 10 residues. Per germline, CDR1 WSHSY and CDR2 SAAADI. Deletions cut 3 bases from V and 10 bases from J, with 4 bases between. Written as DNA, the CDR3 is TGCGCCAGCAGTGATCGGGAGCAGTTCTTC. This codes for CASSDREQFF.

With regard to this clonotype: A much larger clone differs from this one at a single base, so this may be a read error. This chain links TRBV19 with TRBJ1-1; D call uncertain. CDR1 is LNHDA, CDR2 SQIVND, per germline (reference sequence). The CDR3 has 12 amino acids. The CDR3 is CASSIGNTEALF. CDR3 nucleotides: TGTGCCAGTAGTATAGGGAACACTGAAGCTCTCTTT.

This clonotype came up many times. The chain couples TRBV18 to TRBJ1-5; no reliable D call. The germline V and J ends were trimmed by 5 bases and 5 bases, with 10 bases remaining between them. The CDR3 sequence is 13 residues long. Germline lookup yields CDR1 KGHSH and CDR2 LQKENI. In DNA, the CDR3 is TGTGCCAGCTCATCCTCTCCGGATCAGCCCCAGCATTTT. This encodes CASSSSPDQPQHF.

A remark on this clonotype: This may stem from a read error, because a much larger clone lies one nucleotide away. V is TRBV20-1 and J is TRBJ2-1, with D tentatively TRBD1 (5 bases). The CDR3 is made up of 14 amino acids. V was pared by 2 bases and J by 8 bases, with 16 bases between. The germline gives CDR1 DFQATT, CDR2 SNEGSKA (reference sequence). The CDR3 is CSARSPDKYDEQFF. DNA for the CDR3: TGCAGTGCTAGATCCCCGGACAAATACGATGAGCAGTTCTTC.

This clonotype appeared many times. The CDR3 bases are TGTGCCAGCAGCTTACAGCTGGCAAGCAATCAGCCCCAGCATTTT. Residues: CASSLQLASNQPQHF. This sequence joins TRBV11-2 and TRBJ1-5; D remains unclear. Trimming cost V 2 bases and J 1 base, with 9 bases left between them. Germline assignment: CDR1 SGHAT and CDR2 FQNNGV. The CDR3 has 15 residues.

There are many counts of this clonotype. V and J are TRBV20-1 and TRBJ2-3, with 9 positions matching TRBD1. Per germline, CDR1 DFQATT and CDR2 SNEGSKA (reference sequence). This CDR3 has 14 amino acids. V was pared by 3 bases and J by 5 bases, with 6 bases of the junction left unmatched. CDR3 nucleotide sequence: TGCAGTGCTAGGAGGACAGGGGCGGGAGATACGCAGTATTTT. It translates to CSARRTGAGDTQYF.

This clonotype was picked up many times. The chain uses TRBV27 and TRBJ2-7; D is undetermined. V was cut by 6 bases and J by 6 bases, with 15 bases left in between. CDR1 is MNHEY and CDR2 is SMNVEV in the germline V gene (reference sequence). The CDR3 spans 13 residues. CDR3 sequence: CASSLGRSGEQYF. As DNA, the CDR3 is TGTGCCAGCAGCCTAGGACGGTCTGGCGAGCAGTACTTC.

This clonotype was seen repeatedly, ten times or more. CDR3 bases: TGTGCCAGCAGTTTAACTTCCTACGAGCAGTACTTC. It yields the protein CASSLTSYEQYF. The chain combines TRBV28 with TRBJ2-7, with D unclear. CDR1 and CDR2 from the germline V gene are MDHEN and SYDVKM. The CDR3 extends over 12 amino acids. The V gene lost 2 bases and the J gene lost 1 base, with 3 bases spanning the gap.

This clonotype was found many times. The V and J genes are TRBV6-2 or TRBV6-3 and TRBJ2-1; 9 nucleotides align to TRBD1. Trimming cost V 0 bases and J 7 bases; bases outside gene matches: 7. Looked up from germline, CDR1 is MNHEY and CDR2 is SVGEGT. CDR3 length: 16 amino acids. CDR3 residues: CASSYSPGQGRNEQFF. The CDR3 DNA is TGTGCCAGCAGTTACTCTCCGGGACAGGGTCGGAATGAGCAGTTCTTC.

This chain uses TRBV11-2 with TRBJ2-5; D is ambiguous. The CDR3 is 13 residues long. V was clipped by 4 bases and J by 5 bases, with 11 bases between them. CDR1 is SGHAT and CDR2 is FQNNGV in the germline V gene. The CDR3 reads CASSSAPTETQYF. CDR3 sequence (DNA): TGTGCCAGCAGCTCGGCCCCTACGGAGACCCAGTACTTC.

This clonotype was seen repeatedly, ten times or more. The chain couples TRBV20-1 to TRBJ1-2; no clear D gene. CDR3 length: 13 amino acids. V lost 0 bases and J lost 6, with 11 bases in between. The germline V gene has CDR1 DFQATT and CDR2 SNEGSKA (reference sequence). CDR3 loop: CSARDRVSNGYTF. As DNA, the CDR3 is TGCAGTGCTAGAGACCGCGTTTCGAATGGCTACACCTTC.

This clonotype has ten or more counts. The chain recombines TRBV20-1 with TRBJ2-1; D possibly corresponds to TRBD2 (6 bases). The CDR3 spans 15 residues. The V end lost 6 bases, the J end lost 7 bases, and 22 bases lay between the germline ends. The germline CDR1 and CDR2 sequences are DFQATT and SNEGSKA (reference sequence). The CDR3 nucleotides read TGCAGTGCGCCCCGTTTCGAGGGAGGAAAAAATGAGCAGTTCTTC. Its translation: CSAPRFEGGKNEQFF.

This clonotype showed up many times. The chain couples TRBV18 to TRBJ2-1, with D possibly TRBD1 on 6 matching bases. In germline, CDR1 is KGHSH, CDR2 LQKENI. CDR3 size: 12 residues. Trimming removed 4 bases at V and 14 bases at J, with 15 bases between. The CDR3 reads CASSLGRAGEFF. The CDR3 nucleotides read TGTGCCAGCTCACTAGGCAGGGCAGGGGAGTTCTTC.

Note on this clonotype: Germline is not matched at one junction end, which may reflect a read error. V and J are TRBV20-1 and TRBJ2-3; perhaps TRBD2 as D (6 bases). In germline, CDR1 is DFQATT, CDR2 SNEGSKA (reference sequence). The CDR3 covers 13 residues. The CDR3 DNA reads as TGCAGTGCTAAAGGGGACTTCACAGGTACGCAGTATTTT. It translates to CSAKGDFTGTQYF.

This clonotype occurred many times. The CDR3: CSVSPRLGYEQYF. In nucleotides, the CDR3 is TGCAGTGTCTCGCCCCGCCTTGGATACGAGCAGTACTTC. The chain recombines TRBV20-1 with TRBJ2-7; D is uncertain. The germline CDR1 and CDR2 sequences are DFQATT and SNEGSKA (reference sequence). There are 13 residues in the CDR3. Trimming stripped 7 bases from V and 4 bases from J, with 17 bases between.

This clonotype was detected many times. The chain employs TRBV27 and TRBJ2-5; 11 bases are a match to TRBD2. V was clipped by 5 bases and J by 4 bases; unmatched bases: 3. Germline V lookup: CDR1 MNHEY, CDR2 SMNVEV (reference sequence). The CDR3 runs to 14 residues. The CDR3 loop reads CASSLGLAGETQYF. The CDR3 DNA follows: TGTGCCAGCAGTCTCGGACTAGCGGGAGAGACCCAGTACTTC.

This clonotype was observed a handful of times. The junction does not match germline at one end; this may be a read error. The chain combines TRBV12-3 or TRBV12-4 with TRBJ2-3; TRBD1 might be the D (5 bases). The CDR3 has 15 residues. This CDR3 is CASSLGQSGTGTQYF. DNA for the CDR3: TGTGCCAGCAGTTTAGGGCAGTCAGGCACAGGTACGCAGTATTTT.

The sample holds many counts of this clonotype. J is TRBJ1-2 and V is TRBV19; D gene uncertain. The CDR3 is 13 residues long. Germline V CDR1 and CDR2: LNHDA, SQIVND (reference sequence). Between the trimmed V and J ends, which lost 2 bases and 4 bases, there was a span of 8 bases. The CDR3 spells CASSIPAGYGYTF. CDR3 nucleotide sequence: TGTGCCAGTAGTATACCGGCGGGCTATGGCTACACCTTC.

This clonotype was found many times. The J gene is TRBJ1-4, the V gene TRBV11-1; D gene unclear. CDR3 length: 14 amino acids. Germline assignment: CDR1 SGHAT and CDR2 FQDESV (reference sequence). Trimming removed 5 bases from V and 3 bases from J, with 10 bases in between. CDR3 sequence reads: CASSPSTANEKLFF. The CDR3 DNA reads TGTGCCAGCAGCCCTTCAACCGCTAATGAAAAACTGTTTTTT. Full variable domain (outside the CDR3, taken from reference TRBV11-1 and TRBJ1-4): EAEVAQSPRYKITEKSQAVAFWCDPISGHATLYWYRQILGQGPELLVQFQDESVVDDSQLPKDRFSAERLKGVDSTLKIQPAELGDSAMYLCASSPSTANEKLFFGSGTQLSVL.

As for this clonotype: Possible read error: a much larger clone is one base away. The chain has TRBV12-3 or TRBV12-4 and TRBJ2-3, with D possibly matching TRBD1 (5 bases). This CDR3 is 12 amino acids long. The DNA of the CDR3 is TGTGCCAGCAGTTTATCAGGGAAGACGCAGAATTTT. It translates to CASSLSGKTQNF.

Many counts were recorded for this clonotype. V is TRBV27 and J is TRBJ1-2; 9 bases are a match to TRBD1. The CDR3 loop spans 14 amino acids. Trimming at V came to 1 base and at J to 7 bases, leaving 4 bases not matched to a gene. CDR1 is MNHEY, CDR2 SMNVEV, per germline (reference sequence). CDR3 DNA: TGTGCCAGCAGTTTATACAGGGGGCACGTTGGCTACACCTTC. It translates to CASSLYRGHVGYTF.

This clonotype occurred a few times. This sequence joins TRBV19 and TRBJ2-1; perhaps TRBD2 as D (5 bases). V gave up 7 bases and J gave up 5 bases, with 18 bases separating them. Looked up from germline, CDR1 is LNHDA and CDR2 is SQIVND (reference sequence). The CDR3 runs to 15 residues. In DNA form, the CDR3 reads TGTGCCAGTACGCCGTCCCTCGGGGTACACAATGAGCAGTTCTTC. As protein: CASTPSLGVHNEQFF.